A single sample gave rise to the 27 T cell receptor beta chains below, sequenced in a study of blood T cell repertoires in COVID-19. Here immunoSEQ multiplex PCR was the method, and the copy in TCRdb shows in-frame clones only, minus some. The sample includes about 180,000 clones, about 81% seen only once; the top ten take about an eighth. The sequenced sample was peripheral blood. All receptors derive from a woman of 80 years or more with COVID-19, enrolled during active disease.

The genes are TRBV11-3 and TRBJ2-1; 8 nucleotides line up with TRBD2. This CDR3 comprises 16 residues. Trimming at V came to 5 bases and at J to 2 bases, leaving 8 bases not matched to a gene. Germline assignment: CDR1 SGHNT and CDR2 YENEEA. DNA of the CDR3: TGTGCCAGCAGCGTCCCCGGGGGGGGAGCCTACAATGAGCAGTTCTTC. Protein sequence: CASSVPGGGAYNEQFF.

This chain connects TRBV7-2 to TRBJ1-6; 7 bases match TRBD1. Germline CDR1 SGHTA, CDR2 FQGNSA. J lost 7 bases, V lost 2 bases, and 5 bases had no gene match. The CDR3 totals 15 residues. The CDR3 protein is CASSLRQGVNSPLHF. The DNA of the CDR3 is TGTGCCAGCAGCTTAAGACAGGGCGTGAATTCACCCCTCCACTTT.

The chain combines TRBV2 with TRBJ1-4; TRBD1 is a possible D gene (5 bases). The ends were cut back, 7 bases at V and 3 bases at J, with 9 bases in the middle. Germline assignment: CDR1 SNHLY and CDR2 FYNNEI. The CDR3 length is 13 residues. The chain's CDR3 is CASIRGANEKLFF. CDR3 nucleotide sequence: TGTGCCAGCATTCGGGGGGCTAATGAAAAACTGTTTTTT.

This CDR3 reads CASSQPGAYGYTF. As DNA, the CDR3 is TGTGCCAGCAGCCAGCCAGGGGCCTATGGCTACACCTTC. V gene TRBV3-1 (or the pseudogene TRBV3-2) combines with J gene TRBJ1-2, with TRBD1 as a possible D gene (6 bases). Trimming shortened V by 3 bases and J by 4 bases, and 9 bases separated the two germline ends. This CDR3 contains 13 residues. Germline V gives CDR1 LGHDT, CDR2 YNNKEL (reference sequence).

This clone was found many times. This chain joins TRBV28 and TRBJ1-6, with 8 bases that match TRBD1. This CDR3 comprises 13 residues. Germline CDR1 is MDHEN and CDR2 is SYDVKM. V dropped 5 bases and J dropped 9; count of bases not matched to a gene: 3. The CDR3 loop reads CASSTGGTSPLHF. The CDR3 DNA reads as TGTGCCAGCAGTACAGGGGGTACTTCACCCCTCCACTTT.

The chain recombines TRBV5-1 with TRBJ1-5; D perhaps matches TRBD1 (5 bases). V gave up 0 bases and J gave up 6 bases, with 13 bases separating them. The CDR3 has 15 residues. Per the germline V gene, CDR1 is SGHRS and CDR2 is YFSETQ. In DNA form, the CDR3 reads TGCGCCAGCAGCTTGGATGGGGCAGTAAGTCAGCCCCAGCATTTT. This codes for CASSLDGAVSQPQHF.

The chain carries TRBV3-1 (or the pseudogene TRBV3-2) and TRBJ2-1; 9 bases align to TRBD1. Trimming removed 3 bases from V and 6 bases from J; junction bases left unmatched: 6. The CDR3 extends over 15 amino acids. Germline CDR1 reads LGHDT; CDR2 reads YNNKEL (reference sequence). The CDR3 DNA reads TGTGCCAGCAGCCATAGGGACAGGGAGGGCAATGAGCAGTTCTTC. As protein: CASSHRDREGNEQFF.

This rearrangement joins TRBV19 to TRBJ2-1; tentatively, D is TRBD2 (7 bases). The CDR3 loop spans 16 amino acids. Looked up from germline, CDR1 is LNHDA and CDR2 is SQIVND (reference sequence). The germline V and J ends were trimmed by 5 bases and 6 bases, with 20 bases remaining between them. The CDR3 is CASSAPSGKGGNEQFF. The CDR3 DNA follows: TGTGCCAGTAGTGCGCCTAGCGGTAAAGGGGGCAATGAGCAGTTCTTC.

This clone was seen only once. This chain joins TRBV15 and TRBJ1-4; the D is unclear. The V gene lost 0 bases and the J gene lost 8 bases, with 10 bases spanning the gap. The CDR3 contains 14 residues. In germline, CDR1 is LNHNV, CDR2 YYDKDF (reference sequence). CDR3 residues: CATSRDPGSEKLFF. CDR3 DNA sequence: TGTGCCACCAGCAGAGATCCGGGGTCCGAAAAACTGTTTTTT.

The rearrangement links TRBV5-4 to TRBJ2-5, with 8 bases identical to TRBD2. Germline lookup yields CDR1 SGHNT and CDR2 YYREEE (reference sequence). CDR3 length equals 16 residues. V was clipped by 3 bases and J by 5 bases; unmatched bases: 12. The CDR3 DNA reads as TGTGCCAGCAGCTCCCCGACGACGGGAGGGGGGGAGACCCAGTACTTC. Residues: CASSSPTTGGGETQYF.

Only one count was recorded for this clone. The rearrangement links TRBV19 to TRBJ1-6, with D tentatively TRBD1 (6 bases). Looked up from germline, CDR1 is LNHDA and CDR2 is SQIVND (reference sequence). This CDR3 has 14 amino acids. The V gene lost 7 bases and the J gene lost 7 bases, with 14 bases spanning the gap. CDR3 sequence (DNA): TGTGCCAGTAACAGACAGGAGAGAAATTCACCCCTCCACTTT. This sequence encodes CASNRQERNSPLHF.

This clone was seen only a few times. The chain recombines TRBV3-1 (or the pseudogene TRBV3-2) with TRBJ2-1, with 8 bases lining up with TRBD2. This CDR3 has 17 amino acids. Germline values: CDR1 LGHDT, CDR2 YNNKEL (reference sequence). With 0 bases clipped from V and 4 bases from J, the junction kept 8 bases outside the gene matches. This CDR3 is CASSQDRLAGRYNEQFF. The DNA for the CDR3 is TGTGCCAGCAGCCAAGATCGGTTAGCGGGAAGGTACAATGAGCAGTTCTTC.

There are a few counts of this clone. The rearrangement joins TRBV6-5 to TRBJ1-1; 7 bases align to TRBD1. The CDR3 totals 16 residues. The V segment lost 0 bases and the J segment 4 bases; nucleotides outside the gene matches: 8. CDR1 and CDR2 from the germline V gene are MNHEY and SVGAGI. In DNA, the CDR3 is TGTGCCAGCAGTTACTCGGCAGGGGGGAGTAGCACTGAAGCTTTCTTT. It specifies CASSYSAGGSSTEAFF.

The V call is TRBV9, the J call TRBJ2-6; TRBD1 matches at 12 bases. CDR3 length equals 20 residues. Germline values: CDR1 SGDLS, CDR2 YYNGEE. The V gene end was trimmed by 1 base and the J gene end by 0 bases; junction bases not matched to a gene: 8. The CDR3 sequence: CASSVQGQGATYSGANVLTF. The CDR3 bases are TGTGCCAGCAGCGTACAGGGACAGGGGGCTACTTACTCTGGGGCCAACGTCCTGACTTTC.

The chain links TRBV19 to TRBJ2-7; a possible D gene is TRBD1 (6 bases). The CDR3 runs 15 residues. Per the germline V gene, CDR1 is LNHDA and CDR2 is SQIVND (reference sequence). V dropped 4 bases and J dropped 2 bases, with 15 bases sitting between them. CDR3: CASSTLGQLTYEQYF. The CDR3 nucleotides are TGTGCCAGTAGTACCCTCGGACAGCTAACCTACGAGCAGTACTTC.

The gene calls are TRBV29-1 and TRBJ2-5, with D perhaps matching TRBD1 (6 bases). Germline CDR1 is SQVTM and CDR2 is ANQGSEA. V was shortened by 2 bases and J by 5 bases, with 21 bases between the two germline ends. CDR3 length: 16 residues. The CDR3 loop is CSVELMDSVPVETQYF. DNA of the CDR3: TGCAGCGTTGAACTGATGGACAGCGTTCCTGTGGAGACCCAGTACTTC.

This chain joins TRBV3-1 (or the pseudogene TRBV3-2) and TRBJ2-3, with TRBD1 identical over 8 bases. V was clipped by 3 bases and J by 3 bases; unmatched bases: 11. In germline, CDR1 is LGHDT, CDR2 YNNKEL (reference sequence). The CDR3 length is 17 residues. The CDR3 is CASSQRRQGRRTDTQYF. The CDR3 region has the DNA TGTGCCAGCAGCCAGAGGAGACAGGGGAGGAGAACAGATACGCAGTATTTT.

The chain links TRBV5-1 to TRBJ2-3, with 7 nucleotides matching TRBD1. The CDR3 has 16 residues. The V gene's germline CDR1 is SGHRS and CDR2 YFSETQ. The J segment lost 0 bases and the V segment lost 0 bases, leaving 4 bases of the junction unmatched. Here the CDR3 DNA reads TGCGCCAGCAGCTTGGGGACAGGTTCTAGCACAGATACGCAGTATTTT. It encodes CASSLGTGSSTDTQYF.

This clone has more than one count but fewer than ten. This chain uses TRBV5-1 with TRBJ2-2, with D uncertain. Germline loops: CDR1 SGHRS, CDR2 YFSETQ. V gave up 0 bases and J gave up 3 bases, with 9 bases separating them. The CDR3 runs 15 residues. The CDR3 nucleotides are TGCGCCAGCAGCTTGGGGCAGAAAGACACCGGGGAGCTGTTTTTT. Protein product: CASSLGQKDTGELFF.

The V and J genes are TRBV5-4 and TRBJ2-3; tentative D call: TRBD2 (6 bases). Germline V lookup: CDR1 SGHNT, CDR2 YYREEE (reference sequence). This CDR3 spans 15 amino acids. The V gene lost 2 bases and the J gene lost 6 bases, with 16 bases spanning the gap. The CDR3 loop is CASSFESGVLDTQYF. As DNA, the CDR3 is TGTGCCAGCAGCTTCGAGTCGGGAGTATTGGATACGCAGTATTTT.

The V gene is TRBV27, the J gene TRBJ2-7; TRBD2 is a possible D gene (5 bases). The germline CDR1 and CDR2 sequences are MNHEY and SMNVEV (reference sequence). With 5 bases removed from V and 1 base from J, the gap between germline ends came to 18 bases. This CDR3 region has 16 residues. CDR3 DNA sequence: TGTGCCAGCAGTCCCGGGGTTGGGGTAGCTTCCTACGAGCAGTACTTC. It is translated as CASSPGVGVASYEQYF.

The gene calls are TRBV5-1 and TRBJ2-3; D gene unclear. Germline V gene data show CDR1 as SGHRS and CDR2 as YFSETQ. The CDR3 extends over 15 amino acids. Trimming removed 5 bases from V and 2 bases from J, with 15 bases in between. CDR3 amino acids: CASRMVQAATDTQYF. For the CDR3, the DNA is TGCGCCAGCAGGATGGTTCAAGCCGCCACAGATACGCAGTATTTT.

The CDR3 DNA follows: TGTGCCAGTAGTATCGGAGGACAGGGCGGCCAAGAGACCCAGTACTTC. It codes for CASSIGGQGGQETQYF. The V and J genes are TRBV19 and TRBJ2-5; 8 nucleotides match TRBD1. Trimming at V came to 3 bases and at J to 1 base, leaving 7 bases not matched to a gene. CDR1 and CDR2 from the germline V gene are LNHDA and SQIVND (reference sequence). This CDR3 is built from 16 residues.

This chain uses TRBV5-1 with TRBJ1-1; D perhaps matches TRBD1 (5 bases). V was cut by 4 bases and J by 5 bases, with 12 bases left in between. CDR1 SGHRS and CDR2 YFSETQ come from the germline V gene. The CDR3 totals 13 residues. The CDR3 DNA reads as TGCGCCAGCAGCCCTCAGGGTAGGACTGAAGCTTTCTTT. This sequence encodes CASSPQGRTEAFF.

This clone was counted between two and nine times. The chain links TRBV5-1 to TRBJ2-3; 9 bases align to TRBD1. Per the germline V gene, CDR1 is SGHRS and CDR2 is YFSETQ. The CDR3 covers 14 residues. Trimming at V came to 5 bases and at J to 6 bases, leaving 7 bases not matched to a gene. CDR3 nucleotide sequence: TGCGCCAGCAGGTCGGGACAGGGCAGCGATACGCAGTATTTT. Protein: CASRSGQGSDTQYF.

This clone came up once. The chain employs TRBV5-1 and TRBJ2-5; 9 positions match TRBD1. CDR1 and CDR2 (germline): SGHRS, YFSETQ. This CDR3 has 15 residues. V lost 4 bases to trimming and J lost 4 bases; unmatched junction nucleotides: 8. CDR3 amino acids: CASSTQGAVLETQYF. The CDR3 nucleotides read TGCGCCAGCAGCACACAGGGGGCTGTATTAGAGACCCAGTACTTC.

This clone was recorded a few times. The chain has TRBV15 and TRBJ2-4, with D perhaps matching TRBD1 (5 bases). This CDR3 has 18 amino acids. V dropped 0 bases and J dropped 0 bases, with 15 bases sitting between them. Germline V gene lookup returns CDR1 LNHNV and CDR2 YYDKDF (reference sequence). Here the CDR3 reads CATSRDLGQSLAKNIQYF. DNA of the CDR3: TGTGCCACCAGCAGAGATCTGGGGCAGTCCCTAGCCAAAAACATTCAGTACTTC.